The 3 T cell receptor beta chains in this list originate from one sample, sequenced in a study of CD8 T cells in Susac syndrome. RNA amounts of about 0.5 to 1 ug underwent reverse transcription with random hexamers. Each CDR3 protein is one row after TCRdb ran MiXCR on the immunoSEQ multiplex PCR reads. The repertoire holds about 100,000 distinct CDR3 sequences, with around 96% as singletons. The sequenced material came from CD8+ T cells from PBMCs. The origin of the receptors is a human donor with Susac syndrome.

CDR3 region: CSVETPNTEAFF. CDR3 bases: TGCAGCGTTGAAACTCCGAACACTGAAGCTTTCTTT. The rearrangement joins TRBV29-1 to TRBJ1-1, with unresolved D. The germline gives CDR1 SQVTM, CDR2 ANQGSEA. The length of the CDR3 is 12 residues. Trimming stripped 2 bases from V and 1 base from J, with 5 bases between.

V and J are TRBV2 and TRBJ1-6; possibly TRBD1 for D (5 bases). The germline V and J ends were trimmed by 4 bases and 7 bases, with 11 bases remaining between them. The germline V gene encodes CDR1 SNHLY and CDR2 FYNNEI. The CDR3 runs to 14 residues. For the CDR3, the DNA is TGTGCCAGCAGTGTGGGGTGGGGCAATTCACCCCTCCACTTT. Its translation: CASSVGWGNSPLHF.

The V and J genes are TRBV4-1 and TRBJ2-3; TRBD2 aligns across 9 bases. CDR3 length equals 18 residues. The V gene's germline CDR1 is MGHRA and CDR2 YSYEKL. With V trimmed by 1 base and J by 4 bases, 12 bases remained unmatched. The CDR3: CASSQGGFSGRFPDTQYF. CDR3 bases: TGCGCCAGCAGCCAAGGAGGGTTTAGCGGGAGATTCCCAGATACGCAGTATTTT.